The 24 T cell receptor beta chains in this list originate from one sample, sequenced in a study of cytomegalovirus exposure and HLA in healthy donors (dated by TCRdb to the late 2010s). Library creation used the immunoSEQ multiplex PCR assay. For the multiplex PCR, a mixture combining 60 forward primers for TCR Vbeta segments and 13 reverse primers for TCR Jbeta segments was used. Entries here come from immuneACCESS through TCRdb and include only in-frame sequences with V and J called. Some clones fail to appear in such tables; in the studies checked, an unresolved V gene covers under half of the shortfall, and the cause of the remainder is unknown. The table for this sample lists about 180,000 clones; 75% to 85% of them were counted only once. Roughly 5.2% of the sample lies in the top ten. The sequencing input was PBMCs. The origin of the receptors is a woman aged 18 to 35 in good health and CMV-seropositive.

The chain is built from TRBV27 and TRBJ2-3, with 8 bases matching TRBD1. Germline CDR1 is MNHEY and CDR2 is SMNVEV (reference sequence). J was trimmed by 4 bases and V by 5 bases; bases with no gene match: 5. This CDR3 has 14 residues. CDR3 nucleotides: TGTGCCAGCAGTCACAGGGGGGCCTCAGATACGCAGTATTTT. This translates into CASSHRGASDTQYF.

This clone was found once. The chain couples TRBV18 to TRBJ1-1; TRBD1 is a possible D gene (5 bases). The V and J ends lost 3 bases and 8 bases respectively, with 10 bases between them. Germline CDR1 reads KGHSH; CDR2 reads LQKENI. The length of the CDR3 is 12 residues. CDR3 protein: CASSPLGAEAFF. The CDR3 nucleotides read TGTGCCAGCTCACCTCTAGGGGCGGAAGCTTTCTTT.

The V and J genes are TRBV6-6 and TRBJ2-7, with 8 bases that match TRBD1. The CDR3 is 13 residues long. Germline values: CDR1 MNHNY, CDR2 SVGAGI (reference sequence). The ends lost 5 bases at V and 5 bases at J; junction bases unmatched: 5. CDR3 region: CASSIGQGNEQYF. CDR3 DNA: TGTGCCAGCAGTATCGGACAGGGTAACGAGCAGTACTTC.

Details on this clone: Sequence at one end of the junction differs from germline and may be a read error. The chain joins TRBV7-3 to TRBJ1-1; 7 bases are a match to TRBD1. There are 14 residues in the CDR3. The V gene's germline CDR1 is SGHTA and CDR2 FQGTGA. The CDR3: CASSPGQLNAEAFF. CDR3 nucleotides: TGTGCCAGCAGCCCGGGACAGTTGAACGCTGAAGCTTTCTTT.

The chain recombines TRBV5-8 with TRBJ2-7, with TRBD1 matching over 8 bases. Germline V gives CDR1 SGHTS, CDR2 YDEGEE. V was pared by 0 bases and J by 3 bases, with 5 bases of the junction left unmatched. This CDR3 has 15 residues. The CDR3 region is CASSLGQGRSYEQYF. In DNA form, the CDR3 reads TGTGCCAGCAGCTTGGGACAGGGGAGAAGCTACGAGCAGTACTTC.

This clone came up once. The J gene is TRBJ2-3, the V gene TRBV18, with 8 positions matching TRBD1. This CDR3 contains 15 residues. Germline lookup yields CDR1 KGHSH and CDR2 LQKENI. After removal of 3 bases from V and 4 bases from J, the junction contained 6 bases not matched to a gene. CDR3 sequence reads: CASSPRSTGADTQYF. The DNA of the CDR3 is TGTGCCAGCTCACCTCGATCGACAGGGGCAGATACGCAGTATTTT.

The chain couples TRBV6-1 to TRBJ2-7; 8 bases map to TRBD1. There are 15 residues in the CDR3. With V trimmed by 8 bases and J by 2 bases, 11 bases remained unmatched. The V gene's germline CDR1 is MNHNS and CDR2 SASEGT. The DNA for the CDR3 is TGTGCCAGCTCAAGAATTCAGGGGGCAGCCTACGAGCAGTACTTC. Its protein is CASSRIQGAAYEQYF.

The rearrangement links TRBV6-5 to TRBJ1-2; D not certain. CDR3 length: 13 residues. CDR1 MNHEY and CDR2 SVGAGI come from the germline V gene. V dropped 5 bases and J dropped 6 bases, with 13 bases sitting between them. Here the CDR3 reads CASSASVIDGYTF. The DNA for the CDR3 is TGTGCCAGCAGTGCGTCGGTTATCGATGGCTACACCTTC.

The CDR3 DNA follows: TGTGCCAGCAGCCAACCGGGACACACCTACAATGAGCAGTTCTTC. Amino acids: CASSQPGHTYNEQFF. The chain recombines TRBV4-2 with TRBJ2-1; tentatively, D is TRBD1 (6 bases). With 2 bases removed from V and 2 bases from J, the gap between germline ends came to 10 bases. The CDR3 runs 15 residues. The germline V gene has CDR1 LGHNA and CDR2 YNFKEQ.

This clone was found a few times. The CDR3: CASSLGWGGKGETQYF. DNA of the CDR3: TGTGCCAGCAGCTTGGGGTGGGGGGGGAAGGGGGAGACCCAGTACTTC. V is TRBV5-4 and J is TRBJ2-5; TRBD2 matches at 7 bases. Trimming removed 0 bases from V and 5 bases from J; junction bases left unmatched: 10. CDR1 is SGHNT and CDR2 is YYREEE in the germline V gene (reference sequence). This CDR3 comprises 16 residues. The variable domain in full, completed from reference TRBV5-4 and TRBJ2-5, reads ETGVTQSPTHLIKTRGQQVTLRCSSQSGHNTVSWYQQALGQGPQFIFQYYREEENGRGNFPPRFSGLQFPNYSSELNVNALELDDSALYLCASSLGWGGKGETQYFGPGTRLLVL.

The rearrangement links TRBV4-3 to TRBJ2-3, with 16 bases fitting TRBD2. The CDR3 length is 21 residues. Germline-derived CDR1 and CDR2 are LGHNA and YSLEER. The ends lost 0 bases at V and 6 bases at J; junction bases unmatched: 15. The chain's CDR3 is CASSQDLPAGTSGGAGDTQYF. The CDR3 bases are TGCGCCAGCAGCCAAGACCTACCCGCCGGGACTAGCGGGGGGGCCGGGGATACGCAGTATTTT.

The chain couples TRBV6-5 to TRBJ1-6; the D is unclear. CDR1 and CDR2 from the germline V gene are MNHEY and SVGAGI. The CDR3 extends over 13 amino acids. The V gene lost 0 bases and the J gene lost 8 bases, with 5 bases spanning the gap. This CDR3 reads CASSYSADSPLHF. As DNA, the CDR3 is TGTGCCAGCAGTTACTCGGCAGATTCACCCCTCCACTTT.

J is TRBJ1-6 and V is TRBV10-3; 11 nucleotides agree with TRBD1. The CDR3 is 15 residues long. Germline V gene sequence: CDR1 ENHRY, CDR2 SYGVKD. V gave up 2 bases and J gave up 7 bases; unmatched junction bases: 1. The CDR3 bases are TGTGCCATCAGTGAGGGGGACAGGGGGAATTCACCCCTCCACTTT. This sequence encodes CAISEGDRGNSPLHF.

The rearrangement links TRBV7-2 to TRBJ2-7, with D tentatively TRBD1 (5 bases). This CDR3 contains 13 residues. Trimming removed 0 bases from V and 4 bases from J, with 7 bases in between. The germline V gene encodes CDR1 SGHTA and CDR2 FQGNSA. The CDR3: CASSLAAGYEQYF. CDR3 coding DNA: TGTGCCAGCAGCTTAGCGGCAGGGTACGAGCAGTACTTC.

The V and J genes are TRBV6-5 and TRBJ1-1; weak D call: TRBD1 (6 bases). Germline V CDR1 and CDR2: MNHEY, SVGAGI. The CDR3 is made up of 15 amino acids. The ends were cut back, 5 bases at V and 4 bases at J, with 17 bases in the middle. The CDR3 DNA sequence: TGTGCCAGCAGTCCAACGGGGGGGCGAGGCACTGAAGCTTTCTTT. This encodes CASSPTGGRGTEAFF.

The rearrangement joins TRBV7-8 to TRBJ2-4; D is ambiguous. In germline, CDR1 is SGHVS, CDR2 FQNEAQ. This CDR3 has 16 residues. V was trimmed by 5 bases and J by 2 bases, leaving 16 bases between them. CDR3 sequence: CASSPQRLMSKNIQYF. The CDR3 region has the DNA TGTGCCAGCAGCCCTCAGAGGTTAATGTCCAAAAACATTCAGTACTTC.

This clone showed up just a few times. This chain links TRBV6-1 with TRBJ1-5; TRBD1 is a possible D gene (5 bases). The CDR3 covers 14 residues. The germline V gene encodes CDR1 MNHNS and CDR2 SASEGT. The ends were cut back, 3 bases at V and 2 bases at J, with 8 bases in the middle. Here the CDR3 DNA reads TGTGCCAGCAGTGACCAGACAGGCAATCAGCCCCAGCATTTT. Its protein is CASSDQTGNQPQHF.

The chain employs TRBV11-2 and TRBJ1-2; D might be TRBD1 (6 bases). CDR3 length equals 15 residues. Germline V CDR1 and CDR2: SGHAT, FQNNGV. V lost 7 bases and J 4 bases, leaving 19 bases between the germline ends. The CDR3 DNA reads as TGTGCCAGCACTCTAGGGTGGGGGCGAATCTATGGCTACACCTTC. Protein sequence: CASTLGWGRIYGYTF.

This clone has a single count. The rearrangement uses TRBV7-2 and TRBJ2-3, with D possibly TRBD2 on 7 matching bases. This CDR3 spans 12 amino acids. V was clipped by 9 bases and J by 6 bases, with 13 bases between them. Germline CDR1 SGHTA, CDR2 FQGNSA. The CDR3 is CASGGATDTQYF. CDR3 DNA: TGTGCCAGTGGGGGGGCAACGGATACGCAGTATTTT.

This clone was seen a handful of times. CDR3 DNA: TGTGCCAGCAGTCCAGAAAGCGGATCCTACGAGCAGTACTTC. This encodes CASSPESGSYEQYF. The V call is TRBV13, the J call TRBJ2-7; TRBD2 might be the D (5 bases). The CDR3 runs to 14 residues. Germline V gene sequence: CDR1 PRHDT, CDR2 FYEKMQ (reference sequence). V was clipped by 6 bases and J by 1 base, with 13 bases between them.

This chain links TRBV2 with TRBJ1-6, with a weak D call TRBD1 (5 bases). Germline CDR1 reads SNHLY; CDR2 reads FYNNEI. V lost 2 bases and J 8 bases, leaving 16 bases between the germline ends. The CDR3 covers 16 residues. CDR3 bases: TGTGCCAGCAGTGAATTATGGGCCACGGGGGATTCACCCCTCCACTTT. Its protein is CASSELWATGDSPLHF.

The chain links TRBV4-2 to TRBJ1-4; 7 nucleotides agree with TRBD1. V shed 0 bases and J 3 bases; nucleotides not matched to a gene: 4. CDR1 LGHNA and CDR2 YNFKEQ come from the germline V gene. The CDR3 is 16 residues long. The CDR3: CASSQDPGTANEKLFF. CDR3 sequence (DNA): TGTGCCAGCAGCCAAGACCCCGGGACAGCTAATGAAAAACTGTTTTTT.

This clone has a single count. J is TRBJ2-5 and V is TRBV5-1; 8 bases match TRBD1. The CDR3 totals 17 residues. J gave up 1 base and V 0 bases, and 8 bases lay outside the gene matches. Germline CDR1 is SGHRS and CDR2 is YFSETQ. CDR3 amino acids: CASSLVLAQGAQETQYF. CDR3 DNA: TGCGCCAGCAGCTTGGTCTTGGCCCAGGGGGCCCAAGAGACCCAGTACTTC.

This chain joins TRBV5-1 and TRBJ2-3; D perhaps matches TRBD2 (7 bases). Germline values: CDR1 SGHRS, CDR2 YFSETQ. V was cut by 1 base and J by 3 bases, with 12 bases left in between. CDR3 length: 15 residues. Here the CDR3 DNA reads TGCGCCAGCAGCTTGTTCGGGGGGCGGACAGATACGCAGTATTTT. Protein: CASSLFGGRTDTQYF.